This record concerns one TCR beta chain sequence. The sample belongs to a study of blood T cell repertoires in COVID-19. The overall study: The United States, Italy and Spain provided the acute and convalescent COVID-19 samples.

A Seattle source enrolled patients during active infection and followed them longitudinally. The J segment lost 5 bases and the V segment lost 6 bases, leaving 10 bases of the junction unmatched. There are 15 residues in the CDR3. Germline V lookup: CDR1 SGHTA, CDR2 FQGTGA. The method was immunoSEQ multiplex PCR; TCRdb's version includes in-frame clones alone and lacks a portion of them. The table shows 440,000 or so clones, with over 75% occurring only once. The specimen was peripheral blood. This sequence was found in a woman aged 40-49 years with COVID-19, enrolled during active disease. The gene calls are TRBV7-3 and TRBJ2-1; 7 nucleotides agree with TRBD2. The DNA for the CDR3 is TGTGCCAGCAGGGGCCTGGGACTACAGAACAATGAGCAGTTCTTC. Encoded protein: CASRGLGLQNNEQFF.